A single sample gave rise to the 11 T cell receptor beta chains below, sequenced in a study of blood T cell repertoires in COVID-19. TCRdb's copy holds only in-frame clones and misses some; the assay was immunoSEQ multiplex PCR. Of 50,000 to 65,000 clones listed, 83% were seen once; the top ten hold just under 6.5%. Input material: peripheral blood. These TCRs come from a human donor in a cohort sampled during active COVID-19.

J is TRBJ2-1 and V is TRBV5-4; TRBD1 matches 7 bases. Germline values: CDR1 SGHNT, CDR2 YYREEE (reference sequence). J lost 8 bases, V lost 0 bases, and 5 bases had no gene match. The CDR3 is 14 residues long. In DNA form, the CDR3 reads TGTGCCAGCAGCTTGGTTAGGGGGCCGGATGAGCAGTTCTTC. Translated, it gives CASSLVRGPDEQFF.

V and J are TRBV12-2 and TRBJ2-3; the D call of TRBD2 is as the table states it, not checked on the DNA. TRBV12-2 is described as a pseudogene. This CDR3 is 15 amino acids long. The CDR3 protein is CASRLDGGSTDTQYF. CDR3 bases: TGTGCAAGTCGCTTAGATGGCGGTAGCACAGATACGCAGTATTTT.

This chain uses TRBV5-1 with TRBJ2-2; TRBD1 agrees at 8 bases. Germline V CDR1 and CDR2: SGHRS, YFSETQ. Trimming cost V 10 bases and J 7 bases; bases outside gene matches: 9. This CDR3 comprises 13 residues. The CDR3, as DNA: TGCGCCGGAATCTCAGGGGGCAGCGGGGAGCTGTTTTTT. It specifies CAGISGGSGELFF.

The chain recombines TRBV5-5 with TRBJ1-1, with a weak D call TRBD1 (5 bases). Trimming left V 4 bases short and J 4 bases short, with 8 bases between. CDR1 and CDR2 from the germline V gene are SGHKS and YYEKEE (reference sequence). The CDR3 extends over 12 amino acids. In DNA, the CDR3 is TGTGCCAGCAGCGGAGACAGCACTGAAGCTTTCTTT. Its protein is CASSGDSTEAFF.

V gene TRBV5-1 combines with J gene TRBJ2-1; maybe TRBD2 (5 bases). Trimming removed 0 bases from V and 4 bases from J, with 11 bases in between. The CDR3 is 15 residues long. Germline values: CDR1 SGHRS, CDR2 YFSETQ. CDR3 sequence reads: CASSLEAGFYNEQFF. The DNA of the CDR3 is TGCGCCAGCAGCTTGGAGGCGGGTTTTTACAATGAGCAGTTCTTC.

This chain links TRBV4-2 with TRBJ2-1; 12 bases are a match to TRBD2. Germline V gene data show CDR1 as LGHNA and CDR2 as YNFKEQ. With 6 bases clipped from V and 7 bases from J, the junction kept 10 bases outside the gene matches. The CDR3 totals 16 residues. The DNA for the CDR3 is TGTGCCAGCAGGGCCCTAGCGGGGGGGCCTTTGAATGAGCAGTTCTTC. Its protein is CASRALAGGPLNEQFF.

V and J are TRBV19 and TRBJ1-2; D not resolved. CDR1 LNHDA and CDR2 SQIVND come from the germline V gene (reference sequence). Trimming took 3 bases from V and 4 from J, leaving 12 bases between them. The CDR3 consists of 14 residues. In DNA form, the CDR3 reads TGTGCCAGTAGTATTGCAGGAATACCCTATGGCTACACCTTC. Protein: CASSIAGIPYGYTF.

The rearrangement links TRBV9 to TRBJ2-3; tentative D call: TRBD2 (5 bases). Trimming cost V 4 bases and J 1 base, with 10 bases left between them. Germline V gives CDR1 SGDLS, CDR2 YYNGEE. The CDR3 loop spans 14 amino acids. CDR3 nucleotides: TGTGCCAGCAGCTCCCTCGGGGGCACAGATACGCAGTATTTT. This encodes CASSSLGGTDTQYF.

The J gene is TRBJ2-1, the V gene TRBV13, with 8 bases that match TRBD2. CDR3 size: 13 residues. V was pared by 6 bases and J by 10 bases, with 8 bases of the junction left unmatched. CDR1 and CDR2 from the germline V gene are PRHDT and FYEKMQ (reference sequence). The CDR3 here is CASSGGTSGEQFF. The CDR3 coding sequence is TGTGCCAGCAGTGGGGGGACTAGTGGAGAGCAGTTCTTC.

This chain connects TRBV7-8 to TRBJ2-5; 7 positions agree with TRBD2. The J segment lost 1 base and the V segment lost 3 bases, leaving 5 bases of the junction unmatched. From germline, CDR1 is SGHVS and CDR2 FQNEAQ. The length of the CDR3 is 15 residues. The CDR3 region is CASSFGTTSQETQYF. CDR3 nucleotide sequence: TGTGCCAGCAGCTTTGGGACTACAAGCCAAGAGACCCAGTACTTC.

This rearrangement joins TRBV7-3 to TRBJ2-1; 11 bases line up with TRBD2. Germline trimming cut 1 base from V and 1 base from J; bases unmatched to any gene: 18. The germline V gene encodes CDR1 SGHTA and CDR2 FQGTGA. There are 22 residues in the CDR3. CDR3 sequence reads: CASSLRGPSLAGVSKSYNEQFF. The CDR3 region has the DNA TGTGCCAGCAGCTTAAGGGGCCCCTCACTAGCGGGAGTTTCTAAATCCTACAATGAGCAGTTCTTC.